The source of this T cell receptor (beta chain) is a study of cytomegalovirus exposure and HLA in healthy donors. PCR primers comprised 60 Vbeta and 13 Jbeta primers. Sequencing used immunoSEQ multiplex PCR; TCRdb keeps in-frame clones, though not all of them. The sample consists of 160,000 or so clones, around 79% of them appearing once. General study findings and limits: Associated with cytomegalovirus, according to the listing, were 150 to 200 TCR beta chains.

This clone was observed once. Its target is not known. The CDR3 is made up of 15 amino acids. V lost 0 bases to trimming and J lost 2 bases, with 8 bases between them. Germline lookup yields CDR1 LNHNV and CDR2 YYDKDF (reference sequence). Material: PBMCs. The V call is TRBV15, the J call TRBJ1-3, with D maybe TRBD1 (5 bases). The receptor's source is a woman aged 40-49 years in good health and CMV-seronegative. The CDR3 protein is CATSRDGRAGNTIYF. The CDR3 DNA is TGTGCCACCAGCAGAGATGGCAGGGCTGGAAACACCATATATTTT.